Each of the 26 T cell receptor beta chains below was sequenced from the same sample in a study of CD8+CD57+ T cells in acquired aplastic anemia. Before being chosen for sequencing, patients had shown CD8+CD57+ cell expansion by flow cytometry. Genomic DNA, serving as template, underwent TCR beta VDJ and CDR3 profiling. TCRdb analysed the reads with MiXCR anew, one entry per CDR3 protein. The sample includes approximately 220,000 distinct CDR3 sequences, about half of them seen just once. The material sequenced was sorted CD4+, CD8+, or CD8+CD57+ T cells (not recorded which) from PBMCs. The receptors were gathered from a human donor with aplastic anemia.

This clonotype occurred once. This may be a read error: a much more frequent sequence differs by one nucleotide. V and J are TRBV5-5 and TRBJ2-6; possibly TRBD2 for D (6 bases). The germline V gene encodes CDR1 SGHKS and CDR2 YYEKEE (reference sequence). There are 18 residues in the CDR3. The CDR3 reads CASGLGGVMASGANVLTF. CDR3 sequence (DNA): TGTGCCAGCGGCTTGGGCGGGGTGATGGCCTCTGGGGCCAACGTCCTGACTTTC. Variable domain in full (rest from reference TRBV5-5 and TRBJ2-6): DAGVTQSPTHLIKTRGQQVTLRCSPISGHKSVSWYQQVLGQGPQFIFQYYEKEERGRGNFPDRFSARQFPNYSSELNVNALLLGDSALYLCASGLGGVMASGANVLTFGAGSRLTVL.

The chain links TRBV2 to TRBJ1-1, with D possibly being TRBD1 (6 bases). With 5 bases removed from V and 11 bases from J, the gap between germline ends came to 15 bases. Germline CDR1 is SNHLY and CDR2 is FYNNEI. The CDR3 spans 12 residues. As DNA, the CDR3 is TGTGCCAGCAGTCAACAGGGACCCAGGGCTTTCTTT. This gives the protein CASSQQGPRAFF.

The chain uses TRBV10-2 and TRBJ1-2; D is perhaps TRBD1 (5 bases). The CDR3 loop spans 12 amino acids. V shed 8 bases and J shed 6 bases, with 13 bases lying between them. CDR1 WSHSY and CDR2 SAAADI come from the germline V gene. The CDR3 DNA sequence: TGCGCCAGCTCGGGGAGGGGAGATGGCTACACCTTC. Protein sequence: CASSGRGDGYTF.

Comment on this clonotype: One end of the junction varies from germline; a read error may be responsible. V gene TRBV20-1 combines with J gene TRBJ1-5; 9 bases are shared with TRBD1. The CDR3 is 14 residues long. Germline CDR1 and CDR2: DFQATT and SNEGSKA (reference sequence). The CDR3 DNA sequence: TGCAGTGCTCCTCCGGGACAGGGTGGTCAGCCCCAGCGCTTT. Encoded protein: CSAPPGQGGQPQRF.

The chain employs TRBV5-1 and TRBJ2-5; 13 bases fit TRBD2. CDR1 SGHRS and CDR2 YFSETQ come from the germline V gene. The CDR3 extends over 17 amino acids. The V and J ends lost 4 bases and 1 base, in that order; junction bases with no gene match: 7. Here the CDR3 DNA reads TGCGCCAGCAGCCACGGACTAGCGGGGGCCCCCCAAGAGACCCAGTACTTC. Translating gives CASSHGLAGAPQETQYF. Using reference TRBV5-1 and TRBJ2-5 for the parts outside the CDR3, the full variable domain is KAGVTQTPRYLIKTRGQQVTLSCSPISGHRSVSWYQQTPGQGLQFLFEYFSETQRNKGNFPGRFSGRQFSNSRSEMNVSTLELGDSALYLCASSHGLAGAPQETQYFGPGTRLLVL.

This clonotype was seen many times. This chain connects TRBV6-5 to TRBJ1-2; D not certain. The V end was cut by 11 bases, the J end by 8 bases, with 18 bases between. This CDR3 is 12 amino acids long. Germline V gives CDR1 MNHEY, CDR2 SVGAGI. The DNA of the CDR3 is TGTGCCTGTTATGAACAGTCTCCGGGCTACACCTTC. This sequence encodes CACYEQSPGYTF.

CDR3: CASSPGQTPKSSGNTF. The CDR3 nucleotides are TGTGCCAGCAGCCCGGGACAGACTCCGAAGAGCTCTGGAAACACCTTC. The chain has TRBV7-3 and TRBJ1-2, with TRBD1 identical over 7 bases. The CDR3 is made up of 16 amino acids. The germline V gene encodes CDR1 SGHTA and CDR2 FQGTGA. Trimming took 5 bases from V and 12 from J; bases not matched to a gene: 21.

The J gene is TRBJ1-2, the V gene TRBV7-9; D is undetermined. The germline V gene encodes CDR1 SEHNR and CDR2 FQNEAQ (reference sequence). The CDR3 runs to 15 residues. The V and J ends lost 5 bases and 7 bases respectively, with 20 bases between them. CDR3 region: CASSLSVSVSGGYTF. Written as DNA, the CDR3 is TGTGCCAGCAGCCTAAGTGTATCAGTCAGTGGTGGCTACACCTTC.

The chain couples TRBV9 to TRBJ2-7, with D maybe TRBD1 (6 bases). V dropped 7 bases and J dropped 1 base, with 15 bases sitting between them. Germline CDR1 is SGDLS and CDR2 is YYNGEE. CDR3 length: 14 residues. CDR3 amino acids: CASAPTGRSYEQYF. In nucleotides, the CDR3 is TGTGCCAGCGCCCCAACAGGGCGATCCTACGAGCAGTACTTC.

In DNA, the CDR3 is TGCGCCAGCAGCCAGTACGGGACAGGGAATAAGGAGCAGTACTTC. It is translated as CASSQYGTGNKEQYF. The chain links TRBV5-1 to TRBJ2-7, with 9 bases aligning to TRBD1. Germline values: CDR1 SGHRS, CDR2 YFSETQ. J lost 7 bases, V lost 4 bases, and 12 bases had no gene match. This CDR3 comprises 15 residues.

This clonotype was picked up many times. A junction end diverges from the germline sequence, so it may reflect a read error. The chain carries TRBV20-1 and TRBJ2-7, with 7 bases that match TRBD2. CDR1 and CDR2 from the germline V gene are DFQATT and SNEGSKA (reference sequence). The CDR3 runs to 11 residues. CDR3 protein: CSATRDYRLWF. The CDR3 DNA is TGCAGTGCTACCCGGGACTACCGCCTATGGTTC.

This clonotype was seen repeatedly, ten times or more. The rearrangement uses TRBV5-1 and TRBJ2-7, with 7 bases matching TRBD2. The CDR3 loop spans 14 amino acids. CDR1 is SGHRS, CDR2 YFSETQ, per germline. With 1 base clipped from V and 7 bases from J, the junction kept 8 bases outside the gene matches. The CDR3 is CASSLRPGRGEQYF. In DNA form, the CDR3 reads TGCGCCAGCAGCTTGAGGCCTGGGCGGGGGGAGCAGTACTTC.

The V call is TRBV7-9, the J call TRBJ2-6, with D unclear. This CDR3 is built from 15 residues. The V gene's germline CDR1 is SEHNR and CDR2 FQNEAQ (reference sequence). The germline V and J ends were trimmed by 3 bases and 2 bases, with 8 bases remaining between them. Here the CDR3 DNA reads TGTGCCAGCAGCTTTTCCAGGACTGGGGCCAACGTCCTGACTTTC. It translates to CASSFSRTGANVLTF. Supplemented by reference TRBV7-9 and TRBJ2-6, the full variable domain reads DTGVSQNPRHKITKRGQNVTFRCDPISEHNRLYWYRQTLGQGPEFLTYFQNEAQLEKSRLLSDRFSAERPKGSFSTLEIQRTEQGDSAMYLCASSFSRTGANVLTFGAGSRLTVL.

CDR3 protein: CATSRDRALNEKLFF. CDR3 coding DNA: TGTGCCACCAGCAGGGACAGGGCTCTTAATGAAAAACTGTTTTTT. The V call is TRBV15, the J call TRBJ1-4, with 8 bases identical to TRBD1. J lost 4 bases, V lost 3 bases, and 4 bases had no gene match. Germline CDR1 and CDR2: LNHNV and YYDKDF (reference sequence). This CDR3 spans 15 amino acids.

This clonotype has just a few counts. This may stem from a read error, because a much larger clone lies one nucleotide away. The chain recombines TRBV5-1 with TRBJ1-2; no definite D call. Germline-derived CDR1 and CDR2 are SGHRS and YFSETQ. This CDR3 is built from 13 residues. CDR3 sequence: CASSLGQDYGYAF. The CDR3 DNA follows: TGCGCCAGCAGCTTGGGGCAGGACTATGGCTACGCCTTC.

This clonotype showed up many times. The chain links TRBV9 to TRBJ1-2; D is ambiguous. Trimming cost V 0 bases and J 7 bases, with 7 bases left between them. This CDR3 spans 12 amino acids. Germline CDR1 and CDR2: SGDLS and YYNGEE. The chain's CDR3 is CASSVDEAGYTF. Written as DNA, the CDR3 is TGTGCCAGCAGCGTAGACGAGGCTGGCTACACCTTC.

With regard to this clonotype: An end of the junction differs from the germline gene, which may be a read error. The chain employs TRBV6-1 and TRBJ1-6; D possibly corresponds to TRBD1 (5 bases). The CDR3 sequence is 8 residues long. Germline V gene sequence: CDR1 MNHNS, CDR2 SASEGT. The CDR3 is CASSAGQF. The DNA of the CDR3 is TGTGCCAGCAGTGCTGGACAATTT.

The V and J genes are TRBV7-3 and TRBJ2-3; D possibly corresponds to TRBD2 (6 bases). V was trimmed by 6 bases and J by 0 bases, leaving 19 bases between them. Germline V gene lookup returns CDR1 SGHTA and CDR2 FQGTGA. The CDR3 is made up of 17 amino acids. The CDR3 DNA sequence: TGTGCCAGCAGGCGGGGTCTACGGGCTTCTAGCACAGATACGCAGTATTTT. It is translated as CASRRGLRASSTDTQYF.

This clonotype was seen many times. The V call is TRBV9, the J call TRBJ1-1; 7 positions agree with TRBD1. The junction had 9 bases not matched to a gene; V was cut back by 3 bases and J by 1 base. This CDR3 spans 16 amino acids. Germline CDR1 is SGDLS and CDR2 is YYNGEE. CDR3 residues: CASSAQQGMRNTEAFF. In nucleotides, the CDR3 is TGTGCCAGCAGCGCCCAACAGGGGATGAGGAACACTGAAGCTTTCTTT.

J is TRBJ2-7 and V is TRBV20-1; 11 nucleotides line up with TRBD2. Germline V gene sequence: CDR1 DFQATT, CDR2 SNEGSKA (reference sequence). This CDR3 region has 13 residues. Trimming removed 3 bases from V and 5 bases from J; junction bases left unmatched: 3. DNA for the CDR3: TGCAGTGCTAGTAGCGGGGGGGGCCACGAGCAGTACTTC. Encoded protein: CSASSGGGHEQYF.

The chain joins TRBV10-1 to TRBJ1-4; 7 positions agree with TRBD1. The CDR3 spans 17 residues. V was clipped by 8 bases and J by 3 bases; unmatched bases: 15. CDR1 and CDR2 from the germline V gene are WNHNN and SYGVQD (reference sequence). The CDR3 coding sequence is TGCGCCAGCGTGACCGACGCTTGGGACAGCCCTAATGAAAAACTGTTTTTT. It encodes CASVTDAWDSPNEKLFF.

This clonotype was detected only once. The chain has TRBV7-3 and TRBJ2-5; tentatively, D is TRBD1 (5 bases). This CDR3 comprises 15 residues. Germline CDR1 and CDR2: SGHTA and FQGTGA. V lost 1 base to trimming and J lost 5 bases, with 14 bases between them. The CDR3 region is CASSLRSGMSETQYF. The CDR3 DNA follows: TGTGCCAGCAGCTTAAGGTCAGGGATGAGTGAGACCCAGTACTTC. The full variable domain, rest sourced from reference TRBV7-3 and TRBJ2-5, is GAGVSQTPSNKVTEKGKYVELRCDPISGHTALYWYRQSLGQGPEFLIYFQGTGAADDSGLPNDRFFAVRPEGSVSTLKIQRTERGDSAVYLCASSLRSGMSETQYFGPGTRLLVL.

V is TRBV7-9 and J is TRBJ1-1; possible D gene TRBD1, 6 bases. The CDR3 has 13 amino acids. CDR1 and CDR2 from the germline V gene are SEHNR and FQNEAQ (reference sequence). Trimming removed 3 bases from V and 8 bases from J, with 13 bases in between. CDR3 residues: CASSFGRGGEAFF. The CDR3 DNA follows: TGTGCCAGCAGCTTTGGACGGGGGGGCGAAGCTTTCTTT.

V usage is TRBV24-1 and J usage is TRBJ2-1; D may match TRBD1 or TRBD2 (5 bases each). CDR3 length: 16 amino acids. Trimming removed 4 bases at V and 2 bases at J, with 14 bases between. Germline lookup yields CDR1 KGHDR and CDR2 SFDVKD. Here the CDR3 DNA reads TGTGCCACCAGTGACGGGGACGGGGAAACCTACAATGAGCAGTTCTTC. Encoded protein: CATSDGDGETYNEQFF.

The CDR3 DNA is TGCAGTGCTAGAGGGGGCTCGGGGAACACTGAAGCTTTCTTT. Its protein is CSARGGSGNTEAFF. The chain has TRBV20-1 and TRBJ1-1; weak D call: TRBD1 (5 bases). V was cut by 1 base and J by 1 base, with 10 bases left in between. The CDR3 covers 14 residues. CDR1 is DFQATT and CDR2 is SNEGSKA in the germline V gene (reference sequence).

A word on this clonotype: It may be a read error: a sequence one base away is much more abundant. The rearrangement uses TRBV6-5 and TRBJ1-2, with a tentative D call TRBD1 (6 bases). The CDR3 loop spans 16 amino acids. The ends were cut back, 6 bases at V and 8 bases at J, with 25 bases in the middle. Germline CDR1 is MNHEY and CDR2 is SVGAGI. The DNA for the CDR3 is TGTGCCAGCAGGAGAGGGGAACGGGGGCCCCCTGGAGGCTACACCTTC. It encodes CASRRGERGPPGGYTF.